This TCR beta chain was profiled in a study of cytomegalovirus exposure and HLA in healthy donors. Turning to this clone: Its antigen is not known.

Use of 60 Vbeta and 13 Jbeta primers characterized the PCR. Original methodology: The count from a later analysis was tens of millions of unique TCR beta chains, 9 million to 12 million of them shared. TCRdb's copy holds only in-frame clones and misses some; the assay was immunoSEQ multiplex PCR. The V and J calls and clone size come from that table; D and trimming were worked out from the DNA. The sample holds about 190,000 clones, approximately 82% seen once. Notes on the study in general: The productive fraction for most TCR beta V segments was about 87% or about 30% in an earlier analysis. Association of a missense DCLRE1C variant with TCR beta V- and J-gene trimming was reported in a later analysis. It was reported that the classifier diagnosed cytomegalovirus status with high specificity and sensitivity in both the original and validation cohorts.

The CDR3 runs to 16 residues. In germline, CDR1 is LNHDA, CDR2 SQIVND (reference sequence). V was trimmed by 6 bases and J by 3 bases, leaving 18 bases between them. The J gene is TRBJ2-1, the V gene TRBV19; possible D gene TRBD2, 6 bases. Sequencing was carried out using PBMCs. This receptor was obtained from a middle-aged man in good health and CMV-seropositive. CDR3 in amino acids: CASSRDWGRGYNEQFF. CDR3 coding DNA: TGTGCCAGTAGCCGGGACTGGGGAAGGGGCTACAATGAGCAGTTCTTC.